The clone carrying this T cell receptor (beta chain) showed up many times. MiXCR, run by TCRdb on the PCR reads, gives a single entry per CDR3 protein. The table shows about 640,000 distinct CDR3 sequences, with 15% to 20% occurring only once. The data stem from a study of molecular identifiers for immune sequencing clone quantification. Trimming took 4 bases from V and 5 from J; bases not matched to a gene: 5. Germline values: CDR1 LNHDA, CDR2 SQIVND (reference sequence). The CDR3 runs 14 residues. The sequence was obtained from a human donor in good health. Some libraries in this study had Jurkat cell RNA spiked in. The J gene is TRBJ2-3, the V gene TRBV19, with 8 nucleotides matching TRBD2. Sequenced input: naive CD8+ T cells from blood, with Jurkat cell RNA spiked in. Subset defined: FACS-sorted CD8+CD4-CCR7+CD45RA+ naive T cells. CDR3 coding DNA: TGTGCCAGTAGTACAGCGGGAGCCCAAGATACGCAGTATTTT. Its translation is CASSTAGAQDTQYF.